These 5 T cell receptor beta chains share one sample of origin, sequenced in a study of T cells after yellow fever vaccination. TCRdb re-analysed the 5' RACE reads in MiXCR, keeping a single row per CDR3 protein. The table lists hundreds of thousands of distinct CDR3 sequences, 9% to 15% of them singletons, with about 16% in the top ten. This material consisted of PBMCs, taken on the day of the yellow fever booster vaccination. The source of these receptors is a man between 25 and 39 years old who received the YFV17D yellow fever vaccine.

The chain combines TRBV29-1 with TRBJ2-1; 9 nucleotides match TRBD1. The CDR3 is made up of 14 amino acids. CDR1 is SQVTM, CDR2 ANQGSEA, per germline. With 8 bases clipped from V and 7 bases from J, the junction kept 12 bases outside the gene matches. The CDR3, as DNA: TGCAGCATTCGACCGGGACAGGGCATGAATGAGCAGTTCTTC. Translated: CSIRPGQGMNEQFF.

V gene TRBV25-1 combines with J gene TRBJ2-4; 7 bases fit TRBD1. V lost 4 bases to trimming and J lost 8 bases; unmatched junction nucleotides: 8. The CDR3 extends over 14 amino acids. Germline loops: CDR1 MGHDK, CDR2 SYGVNS. CDR3 nucleotides: TGTGCCAGCAGTGTCACAGGGGTGGGAGACATTCAGTACTTC. As protein: CASSVTGVGDIQYF.

This clonotype was seen more than once but under ten times. The J gene is TRBJ2-7, the V gene TRBV6-5; no clear D. This CDR3 comprises 15 residues. V lost 2 bases, J lost 0 bases, and 11 bases lay in between. The V gene's germline CDR1 is MNHEY and CDR2 SVGAGI. CDR3 nucleotides: TGTGCCAGCAGTTACACAGCGCCGAACTCCTACGAGCAGTACTTC. Translation gives CASSYTAPNSYEQYF.

This clonotype was seen ten or more times. The chain is built from TRBV24-1 and TRBJ2-2; 9 nucleotides agree with TRBD1. CDR1 and CDR2 from the germline V gene are KGHDR and SFDVKD. CDR3 size: 17 residues. With 4 bases clipped from V and 3 bases from J, the junction kept 8 bases outside the gene matches. This chain's CDR3 is CATSEPGTGRDTGELFF. Written as DNA, the CDR3 is TGTGCCACCAGTGAGCCCGGGACAGGGAGGGACACCGGGGAGCTGTTTTTT.

This clonotype showed up many times. The V gene is TRBV6-2 or TRBV6-3, the J gene TRBJ2-1; D unresolved. With 6 bases removed from V and 0 bases from J, the gap between germline ends came to 9 bases. The CDR3 is made up of 14 amino acids. Germline V gene lookup returns CDR1 MNHEY and CDR2 SVGEGT. The CDR3 is CASSLMSSYNEQFF. The CDR3 DNA sequence: TGTGCCAGCAGCCTAATGAGCTCCTACAATGAGCAGTTCTTC.